What follows describes a single TCR beta chain. Its antigen is currently unknown. These data belong to a study of cytomegalovirus exposure and HLA in healthy donors. The PCR made use of 60 Vbeta and 13 Jbeta primers. Some clones are missing from TCRdb's copy, which holds only in-frame ones; the method was immunoSEQ multiplex PCR. This sample has about 180,000 clones, with roughly 80% found just once. V was shortened by 0 bases and J by 5 bases, with 13 bases between the two germline ends. Germline values: CDR1 LNHNV, CDR2 YYDKDF (reference sequence). The CDR3 spans 15 residues. The study, taken as a whole, reports: Across donors, most TCRs were seen rarely, yet some public ones were widespread. The authors listed 150 or so TCR beta chains as cytomegalovirus-associated. TRBV6-2, TRBV6-3 and some other V segments were unresolvable in 87-base-pair reads.

The TCR comes from a male donor in good health and CMV-seronegative. V usage is TRBV15 and J usage is TRBJ1-1; D not certain. The sample taken for sequencing was PBMCs. The CDR3 bases are TGTGCCACCAGCAGAGAAGGGCGAAGGGAGACTGAAGCTTTCTTT. Translated: CATSREGRRETEAFF.